These T cell receptor beta chains were read from a single sample in a study of blood T cell repertoires in COVID-19. The method was immunoSEQ multiplex PCR; TCRdb's version includes in-frame clones alone and lacks a portion of them. There are 350,000 to 400,000 clones in the sample; roughly nine tenths occur only once, and 0.9% to 1.1% lies in the top ten. The sequenced sample consisted of PBMCs or T cells enriched from blood (not recorded which). These TCRs come from a man between 18 and 35 years old who had recovered from COVID-19. Each CDR3 is given with its conserved first and last residue. Fields, in order: CDR3 length, V gene, clone size, CDR3 protein. Only some rows state a clone size, as once, few, many or a class for expanded clones.

CDR3 length: 11; V gene: TRBV7-9; clone size: few; CDR3 protein: CASSLNREQYF
CDR3 length: 17; V gene: TRBV4-1; clone size: -; CDR3 protein: CASSPILRGARGYGYTF
CDR3 length: 15; V gene: TRBV7-9; clone size: -; CDR3 protein: CASSLGQTRNQPQHF
CDR3 length: 16; V gene: TRBV13; clone size: once; CDR3 protein: CASSLIPYRGRDEQYF
CDR3 length: 19; V gene: TRBV10-1; clone size: -; CDR3 protein: CASSKYDCGGQGSGNTIYF
CDR3 length: 14; V gene: TRBV18; clone size: -; CDR3 protein: CASSPMGQGDGYTF
CDR3 length: 13; V gene: TRBV29-1; clone size: -; CDR3 protein: CSVEGGTNEKLFF
CDR3 length: 20; V gene: TRBV10-1; clone size: once; CDR3 protein: CASSERQMGLAGAYYNEQFF
CDR3 length: 13; V gene: TRBV18; clone size: -; CDR3 protein: CASSPGPRYEQYF
CDR3 length: 13; V gene: TRBV2; clone size: once; CDR3 protein: CASSRGGNQPQHF
CDR3 length: 16; V gene: TRBV3-1/TRBV3-2; clone size: -; CDR3 protein: CASSQEGGNSYNEQFF
CDR3 length: 15; V gene: TRBV4-1; clone size: -; CDR3 protein: CASSQEPGFVYEQYF
CDR3 length: 15; V gene: TRBV7-2; clone size: -; CDR3 protein: CASSLNRGQGQPQHF
CDR3 length: 12; V gene: TRBV5-1; clone size: -; CDR3 protein: CASSEPAGELFF
CDR3 length: 14; V gene: TRBV9; clone size: -; CDR3 protein: CASSVAGLAGIQYF